The 4 T cell receptor beta chains listed next were all sequenced from one sample in a study of vaccination effects on CD4 cells after COVID-19 (dated by TCRdb to between 2021 and 2022). For these TCRs, the target antigens are not known. The ViraFEST assay stimulated PBMC with viral peptide pools and then used TCR sequencing to identify antigen-specific CD4+ T cell clonotypes by expansion. After more than 9 days of culture, CD4+ T cells were isolated with the EasySep CD4+ T cell isolation kit. Libraries were prepared through the immunoSEQ multiplex PCR assay. Not all clones reach the TCRdb copy of this immuneACCESS table, which keeps in-frame sequences only. Checked studies attribute under half of the gap to unresolved V genes and leave the rest unexplained. The sample has tens of thousands of clones on record, about three quarters of them singletons. 12% of the sample is taken by the ten largest.

Specimen: CD4+ T cells from PBMCs cultured with HCoV-229E spike peptides, collected before COVID-19 vaccination. The cell subset or site label corresponds to: HCoV-229E spike overlapping peptide pool stimulation. The receptor set was obtained from a human donor who received a COVID-19 vaccine.

The rearrangement uses TRBV5-8 and TRBJ2-7; D not resolved. Germline values: CDR1 SGHTS, CDR2 YDEGEE. V was pared by 2 bases and J by 9 bases, with 15 bases between. The CDR3 is 13 amino acids. This CDR3 is CASSFYGAVGQYF. The CDR3 coding sequence is TGTGCCAGCAGCTTTTACGGAGCTGTTGGGCAGTACTTC.

The chain employs TRBV4-1 and TRBJ1-1; tentatively, D is TRBD1 (5 bases). V was clipped by 0 bases and J by 11 bases, with 19 bases between them. This CDR3 is built from 15 residues. Germline CDR1 and CDR2: MGHRA and YSYEKL. The CDR3 sequence is CASSQDRSAGGTAFF. As DNA, the CDR3 is TGCGCCAGCAGCCAAGATCGGTCGGCGGGGGGGACGGCTTTCTTT.

This clone was picked up one time. This chain joins TRBV4-1 and TRBJ2-5; D unclear. CDR1 is MGHRA and CDR2 is YSYEKL in the germline V gene. This CDR3 comprises 15 residues. Trimming shortened V by 0 bases and J by 2 bases, and 10 bases separated the two germline ends. The CDR3 sequence is CASSQDIQTQETQYF. The CDR3 DNA reads TGCGCCAGCAGCCAAGACATCCAGACACAAGAGACCCAGTACTTC.

V and J are TRBV6-5 and TRBJ2-5; tentatively, D is TRBD2 (7 bases). The CDR3 is 15 amino acids. Germline V gives CDR1 MNHEY, CDR2 SVGAGI. Deletions cut 2 bases from V and 5 bases from J, with 15 bases between. The CDR3 region has the DNA TGTGCCAGCAGTTACGGGTTGGGAGGGGGTGAGACCCAGTACTTC. Translated, it gives CASSYGLGGGETQYF.